This T cell receptor beta chain was sequenced during a study of shared clonotypes between healthy human individuals. General study points: Generation of non-shared clonotypes was less probable than generation of clonotypes shared by all four donors.

Trimming removed 1 base at V and 8 bases at J, with 17 bases between. Germline V gives CDR1 LGHNA, CDR2 YSLEER. This CDR3 has 15 amino acids. About this clone: Its antigen is currently unknown.

Assay: immunoSEQ multiplex PCR; the TCRdb copy retains only in-frame clones and omits some. The sample lists approximately 980,000 clones, approximately 80% occurring once. This chain uses TRBV4-3 with TRBJ1-2; D is perhaps TRBD1 (6 bases). The sample consisted of memory CD4+ T cells sorted from blood. Specified subset: CD45RA-negative fraction. This TCR was sampled from a man aged 18-30 years in good health. The CDR3 here is CASSQGSLTGRGYTF. The CDR3 coding sequence is TGCGCCAGCAGCCAAGGGAGCCTTACAGGGAGGGGCTACACCTTC.